This TCR beta chain was sequenced during a study of OX40 agonist ivuxolimab in advanced cancers. Study as a whole: Ivuxolimab, which patients received intravenously every 2 weeks, was dosed at 0.01 to 10 mg/kg.

Overall study findings and caveats: Expanded clones were, on average, more numerous in CD8+ T cells than in CD4+. Some nonresponders additionally presented with little normalized T-cell clonal expansion.

Trimming cost V 2 bases and J 0 bases, with 7 bases left between them. There are 14 residues in the CDR3. CDR1 is MDHEN and CDR2 is SYDVKM in the germline V gene. Comment on this clone: What it recognizes is unknown.

TCRdb keeps only in-frame clones here, not all; method: immunoSEQ multiplex PCR. The sample records approximately 110,000 clones, 85% to 95% being singletons. The source of this sequence is an adult with an advanced solid tumor such as melanoma, head and neck, liver or kidney cancer. The source material was CD4+ or CD8+ T cells sorted from blood, sampled in a trial of the OX40 agonist ivuxolimab. The V call is TRBV28, the J call TRBJ1-2; D ambiguous. CDR3 coding DNA: TGTGCCAGCAGTTTAGTACAGACTAACTATGGCTACACCTTC. Translating gives CASSLVQTNYGYTF.